This TCR beta chain derives from a study of vaccination and CD4 T cells after COVID-19. At the level of the study: Two Hispanic individuals were among six male and four female convalescent patients. A few convalescent patients were sampled at day 14 and days 161 to 241 post-vaccination.

Noted time point: late sampling 161 to 241 days after vaccination in a few convalescent patients. Stated treatment: approximately 11-day PBMC culture with coronavirus spike peptide pools or control peptides (ViraFEST assay). Researchers used the Oncomine TCR Beta short-read assay to sequence DNA from cultured CD4+ T cells. TCRdb analysed the PCR reads with MiXCR anew, one entry per CDR3 protein. The table records tens of thousands of distinct CDR3 sequences, 25% to 35% of them present only once. The CDR3 runs to 15 residues. V was shortened by 3 bases and J by 2 bases, with 14 bases between the two germline ends. From germline, CDR1 is MNHEY and CDR2 SMNVEV (reference sequence). Findings of the study overall: Analysis of convalescent patients found that 304 of 307 vaccine-specific clones were spike mono-reactive.

This clonotype was counted between two and nine times. The antigen is undetermined. The chain joins TRBV27 to TRBJ2-7; maybe TRBD2 (5 bases). Here the sequenced sample was CD4+ T cells from blood, cultured in vitro, taken about 7 months after SARS-CoV-2 vaccination. The sequence was obtained from a human donor who had recovered from COVID-19. CDR3 nucleotides: TGTGCCAGCAGTTTGGAGGCTGCCTACCCCTACGAGCAGTACTTC. This codes for CASSLEAAYPYEQYF.